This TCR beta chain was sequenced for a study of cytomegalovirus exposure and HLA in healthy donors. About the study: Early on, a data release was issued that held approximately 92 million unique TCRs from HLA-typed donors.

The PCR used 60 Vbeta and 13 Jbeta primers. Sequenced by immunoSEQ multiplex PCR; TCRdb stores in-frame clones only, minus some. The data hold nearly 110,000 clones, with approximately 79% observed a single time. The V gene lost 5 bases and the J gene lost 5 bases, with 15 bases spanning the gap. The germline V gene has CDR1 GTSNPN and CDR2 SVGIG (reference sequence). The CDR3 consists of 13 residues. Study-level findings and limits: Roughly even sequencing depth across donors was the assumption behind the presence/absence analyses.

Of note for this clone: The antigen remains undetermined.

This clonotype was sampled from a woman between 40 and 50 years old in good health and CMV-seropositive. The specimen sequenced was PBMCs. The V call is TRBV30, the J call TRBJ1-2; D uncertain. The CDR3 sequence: CAWRELTLYGYTF. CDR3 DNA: TGTGCCTGGCGCGAACTAACTTTATATGGCTACACCTTC.